The 30 T cell receptor beta chains below come from one sample, sequenced in a study of T cells in Graves' hyperthyroidism and ophthalmopathy. Amplified TCR beta CDR3 regions came from RNA transcripts. The HTBI set primed first-round TCR CDR3 RT-PCR. Each CDR3 protein gets one entry after TCRdb re-called the multiplex PCR reads with MiXCR. This table holds 390,000 or so distinct CDR3 sequences, under 15% found once. Sequencing was carried out using blood. These receptors all stem from a man younger than 35 with Graves' ophthalmopathy.

V is TRBV5-1 and J is TRBJ1-1; 11 nucleotides agree with TRBD1. Per the germline V gene, CDR1 is SGHRS and CDR2 is YFSETQ. With V trimmed by 4 bases and J by 6 bases, 8 bases remained unmatched. The CDR3 runs to 15 residues. The CDR3 loop is CASSGGDRGKAEAFF. CDR3 coding DNA: TGCGCCAGCAGCGGAGGGGACAGGGGGAAAGCTGAAGCTTTCTTT.

This clonotype was recorded at least ten times. CDR3 protein: CASSPNLLARETQYF. The DNA of the CDR3 is TGTGCCAGCAGCCCGAATTTGCTAGCTCGGGAGACCCAGTACTTC. The V call is TRBV5-6, the J call TRBJ2-5; D is perhaps TRBD2 (5 bases). The V and J ends lost 4 bases and 5 bases respectively, with 18 bases between them. The CDR3 has 15 residues. Germline CDR1 and CDR2: SGHDT and YYEEEE.

This clonotype came up many times. The chain carries TRBV7-9 and TRBJ2-4, with D possibly matching TRBD2 (6 bases). The length of the CDR3 is 15 residues. Trimming took 8 bases from V and 8 from J, leaving 22 bases between them. From germline, CDR1 is SEHNR and CDR2 FQNEAQ (reference sequence). The CDR3 DNA is TGTGCCAGCTCACCCCTCATTTCGGAGGGCGACATTCAGTACTTC. Amino acids: CASSPLISEGDIQYF.

This clonotype was seen at least ten times. V is TRBV7-9 and J is TRBJ1-2; D remains unclear. The V and J ends lost 2 bases and 4 bases respectively, with 5 bases between them. The CDR3 runs to 12 residues. From germline, CDR1 is SEHNR and CDR2 FQNEAQ (reference sequence). The DNA of the CDR3 is TGTGCCAGCAGCTTAAGGGCCTATGGCTACACCTTC. Protein product: CASSLRAYGYTF.

This clonotype showed up many times. The chain combines TRBV7-3 with TRBJ1-4; no definite D call. Germline CDR1 and CDR2: SGHTA and FQGTGA. The CDR3 runs to 14 residues. Trimming pared 0 bases from V and 1 base from J, leaving 3 bases between. The CDR3 coding sequence is TGTGCCAGCAGCTTAACCAGAACTAATGAAAAACTGTTTTTT. Amino acids: CASSLTRTNEKLFF.

This clonotype was seen many times. The V gene is TRBV6-1, the J gene TRBJ1-2; D perhaps matches TRBD1 (6 bases). This CDR3 has 15 amino acids. V dropped 5 bases and J dropped 0 bases, with 13 bases sitting between them. CDR1 is MNHNS and CDR2 is SASEGT in the germline V gene. The chain's CDR3 is CASSPQGAANYGYTF. The CDR3 nucleotides are TGTGCCAGCAGTCCACAGGGTGCAGCTAACTATGGCTACACCTTC.

This clonotype was observed many times. The CDR3 DNA sequence: TGTGCCAGCAGCAGGACAGGGGCTCACTACGAGCAGTACTTC. This sequence encodes CASSRTGAHYEQYF. V is TRBV7-6 and J is TRBJ2-7; 9 bases agree with TRBD1. V gave up 5 bases and J gave up 3 bases; unmatched junction bases: 5. CDR1 and CDR2 from the germline V gene are SGHVS and FNYEAQ. The length of the CDR3 is 14 residues.

This clonotype was seen more than once but under ten times. The rearrangement links TRBV6-1 to TRBJ2-4; TRBD1 is a possible D gene (6 bases). V lost 2 bases and J lost 6, with 8 bases in between. Germline V gene data show CDR1 as MNHNS and CDR2 as SASEGT. This CDR3 spans 13 amino acids. The CDR3 protein is CASSEKQGNIQYF. CDR3 coding DNA: TGTGCCAGCAGTGAAAAACAGGGAAACATTCAGTACTTC.

This clonotype occurred many times. V is TRBV4-1 and J is TRBJ2-3, with D maybe TRBD2 (5 bases). The CDR3 is made up of 14 amino acids. The V end lost 4 bases, the J end lost 1 base, and 9 bases lay between the germline ends. From germline, CDR1 is MGHRA and CDR2 YSYEKL. The DNA for the CDR3 is TGCGCCAGCAGCCCGGGGTGGGGCACAGATACGCAGTATTTT. The encoded protein is CASSPGWGTDTQYF.

This clonotype was seen at least ten times. The chain carries TRBV7-8 and TRBJ2-7, with TRBD1 identical over 8 bases. Germline trimming cut 1 base from V and 3 bases from J; bases unmatched to any gene: 8. This CDR3 spans 16 amino acids. Per the germline V gene, CDR1 is SGHVS and CDR2 is FQNEAQ. The CDR3 coding sequence is TGTGCCAGCAGCTTAGGGACAGGGTTCGGGATCTACGAGCAGTACTTC. Its translation is CASSLGTGFGIYEQYF.

This clonotype occurred a few times. The V gene is TRBV7-9, the J gene TRBJ2-4; D is ambiguous. The V end was cut by 2 bases, the J end by 2 bases, with 10 bases between. The CDR3 loop spans 15 amino acids. Per the germline V gene, CDR1 is SEHNR and CDR2 is FQNEAQ (reference sequence). CDR3 nucleotide sequence: TGTGCCAGCAGCTTATCGGCGGAAACCAAAAACATTCAGTACTTC. This translates into CASSLSAETKNIQYF.

This clonotype came up many times. The chain combines TRBV12-3 or TRBV12-4 with TRBJ1-5, with D hard to call. Trimming took off 0 bases at V and 1 base at J, with 7 bases between the two ends. The CDR3 runs to 15 residues. CDR3 region: CASSLARNSNQPQHF. As DNA, the CDR3 is TGTGCCAGCAGTTTAGCCAGAAACAGCAATCAGCCCCAGCATTTT.

This clonotype was found many times. The chain carries TRBV30 and TRBJ2-5; D is ambiguous. This CDR3 is 15 amino acids long. V was pared by 2 bases and J by 1 base, with 14 bases between. Germline V CDR1 and CDR2: GTSNPN, SVGIG (reference sequence). The CDR3 reads CAWSQTGRLQETQYF. CDR3 DNA sequence: TGTGCCTGGAGTCAAACGGGCAGGCTCCAAGAGACCCAGTACTTC.

This clonotype was found many times. The chain is built from TRBV10-2 and TRBJ1-5; 7 bases are shared with TRBD1. In germline, CDR1 is WSHSY, CDR2 SAAADI. CDR3 length: 18 amino acids. Trimming cost V 11 bases and J 1 base; bases outside gene matches: 20. The chain's CDR3 is CADPRGTGVWGSNQPQHF. In DNA form, the CDR3 reads TGCGCCGACCCCCGAGGAACAGGGGTTTGGGGAAGCAATCAGCCCCAGCATTTT.

The table lists this clonotype with many counts. The chain joins TRBV10-2 to TRBJ2-1; TRBD1 matches 8 bases. V lost 8 bases and J lost 3; bases outside the gene matches: 15. CDR1 is WSHSY, CDR2 SAAADI, per germline. The CDR3 is 17 amino acids. The CDR3: CASGGTGPKTIYNEQFF. The CDR3 DNA sequence: TGCGCCAGCGGAGGGACAGGACCCAAGACTATCTACAATGAGCAGTTCTTC.

Comments on this clonotype: An end of the junction does not agree with germline; a read error may underlie this. V is TRBV12-3 or TRBV12-4 and J is TRBJ2-7; 10 bases match TRBD2. The CDR3 extends over 14 amino acids. This chain's CDR3 is CAGSRTSGSYEQYF. The DNA of the CDR3 is TGTGCCGGCAGTAGGACTAGCGGCTCCTACGAGCAGTACTTC.

This clonotype was observed at least ten times. The rearrangement links TRBV27 to TRBJ2-7; D is ambiguous. V was cut by 5 bases and J by 3 bases, with 14 bases left in between. Germline V gene lookup returns CDR1 MNHEY and CDR2 SMNVEV (reference sequence). The length of the CDR3 is 14 residues. Here the CDR3 reads CASSPRAAHYEQYF. In nucleotides, the CDR3 is TGTGCCAGCAGTCCAAGGGCGGCTCACTACGAGCAGTACTTC.

Notes on this clonotype: A single base separates this from a much larger clone, so it may be a read error. The chain's CDR3 is CASSPIPYEQYF. The CDR3 coding sequence is TGTGCCAGCAGTCCAATCCCCTACGAGCAGTACTTC. This chain joins TRBV12-3 or TRBV12-4 and TRBJ2-7, with unresolved D. This CDR3 spans 12 amino acids. V lost 5 bases, J lost 2 bases, and 7 bases lay in between.

This clonotype was counted many times. The chain employs TRBV6-1 and TRBJ2-1, with D unclear. The CDR3 runs to 12 residues. Germline-derived CDR1 and CDR2 are MNHNS and SASEGT. V lost 7 bases and J 8 bases, leaving 12 bases between the germline ends. The CDR3 DNA is TGTGCCAGCACCGGACCTAGTGATGAGCAGTTCTTC. Translation gives CASTGPSDEQFF.

This clonotype was counted a few times. The rearrangement links TRBV10-3 to TRBJ1-4, with 7 nucleotides matching TRBD1. CDR3 size: 14 residues. Unmatched junction bases numbered 9, after V lost 7 bases and J lost 7 bases. CDR1 and CDR2 from the germline V gene are ENHRY and SYGVKD. CDR3 in DNA: TGTGCCATCAAGGCGGGACAGCTGGGTGAAAAACTGTTTTTT. Translated, it gives CAIKAGQLGEKLFF.

The rearrangement links TRBV7-9 to TRBJ2-1, with 7 bases matching TRBD1. CDR1 and CDR2 (germline): SEHNR, FQNEAQ (reference sequence). Trimming took 3 bases from V and 3 from J; bases not matched to a gene: 5. This CDR3 spans 15 amino acids. The CDR3 here is CASSFETGYYNEQFF. The CDR3, as DNA: TGTGCCAGCAGCTTTGAGACAGGGTACTACAATGAGCAGTTCTTC.

V usage is TRBV30 and J usage is TRBJ1-1, with D unclear. V lost 0 bases to trimming and J lost 4 bases, with 18 bases between them. Looked up from germline, CDR1 is GTSNPN and CDR2 is SVGIG (reference sequence). This CDR3 has 16 residues. CDR3 in DNA: TGTGCCTGGAGTGTGAGGGAGTGGCGGCTCGTCACTGAAGCTTTCTTT. Translation: CAWSVREWRLVTEAFF.

This clonotype was counted ten times or more. J is TRBJ1-2 and V is TRBV6-1; perhaps TRBD1 as D (5 bases). The CDR3 runs 15 residues. Germline loops: CDR1 MNHNS, CDR2 SASEGT. Trimming left V 7 bases short and J 7 bases short, with 22 bases between. In DNA, the CDR3 is TGTGCCAGCACCTTTGGGGGGTCCGTCCCTGGTGGCTACACCTTC. Its protein product is CASTFGGSVPGGYTF.

This clonotype was observed a few times. This chain links TRBV20-1 with TRBJ1-2; no definite D call. The CDR3 runs to 12 residues. CDR1 and CDR2 (germline): DFQATT, SNEGSKA (reference sequence). V was cut by 2 bases and J by 2 bases, with 6 bases left in between. CDR3 nucleotide sequence: TGCAGTGCTAGACAGGCGAACTATGGCTACACCTTC. This encodes CSARQANYGYTF.

This clonotype has ten or more counts. The gene calls are TRBV5-1 and TRBJ2-3, with 10 bases that match TRBD2. The CDR3 is made up of 17 amino acids. V was pared by 5 bases and J by 0 bases, with 9 bases of the junction left unmatched. Germline loops: CDR1 SGHRS, CDR2 YFSETQ. CDR3 DNA: TGCGCCAGCAGTAAGCGGGGGGGCCCCCAAAGCACAGATACGCAGTATTTT. Amino acid sequence: CASSKRGGPQSTDTQYF.

In its sample, this clonotype was seen many times. CDR3 bases: TGTGCCAGCAGCCTACTCACTAGCGGCACAGATACGCAGTATTTT. Encoded protein: CASSLLTSGTDTQYF. The rearrangement joins TRBV28 to TRBJ2-3; 7 positions agree with TRBD2. The germline CDR1 and CDR2 sequences are MDHEN and SYDVKM. The V gene end was trimmed by 6 bases and the J gene end by 1 base; junction bases not matched to a gene: 7. CDR3 length: 15 amino acids.

This clonotype was recorded many times. The chain joins TRBV20-1 to TRBJ2-2; D gene uncertain. The CDR3 totals 14 residues. CDR1 is DFQATT and CDR2 is SNEGSKA in the germline V gene (reference sequence). Trimming removed 2 bases at V and 3 bases at J, with 10 bases between. In DNA, the CDR3 is TGCAGTGCTAGAAATTGGGCCGACACCGGGGAGCTGTTTTTT. It encodes CSARNWADTGELFF.

The V and J genes are TRBV5-1 and TRBJ2-2; 11 bases agree with TRBD1. With 4 bases clipped from V and 0 bases from J, the junction kept 2 bases outside the gene matches. This CDR3 is built from 16 residues. Germline CDR1 is SGHRS and CDR2 is YFSETQ. CDR3 nucleotides: TGCGCCAGCAGCATGGGACAGGGGGCGAACACCGGGGAGCTGTTTTTT. As protein: CASSMGQGANTGELFF.

There are many counts of this clonotype. The chain couples TRBV12-3 or TRBV12-4 to TRBJ2-1, with TRBD1 matching over 11 bases. The CDR3 is made up of 15 amino acids. Losses at the gene ends were 6 bases for V and 4 bases for J; bases not matched to a gene: 5. CDR3 amino acids: CASRPGQGAYNEQFF. The CDR3 DNA follows: TGTGCCAGCAGACCAGGACAGGGGGCTTACAATGAGCAGTTCTTC.

In regard to this clonotype: Just one base apart from a much larger clone, this may be a read error. The chain employs TRBV6-2 or TRBV6-3 and TRBJ1-3; no clear D gene. The ends were cut back, 2 bases at V and 0 bases at J, with 11 bases in the middle. The CDR3 totals 16 residues. From germline, CDR1 is MNHEY and CDR2 SVGEGT. The CDR3 spells CASSYVCTSSGNTIYF. The CDR3 coding sequence is TGTGCCAGCAGTTACGTCTGCACGAGCTCTGGAAACACCATATATTTT.